The rows below give T cell receptor beta chains drawn from one sample of a study of molecular identifiers for immune sequencing clone quantification. Via MiXCR, TCRdb re-called the PCR reads, giving one row per CDR3 protein. In the table there are about 510,000 distinct CDR3 sequences, around 23% of which are singletons. The specimen sequenced was naive CD8+ T cells from blood, with Jurkat cell RNA spiked in. These receptors were collected from a human donor in good health. Some libraries in this study had Jurkat cell RNA spiked in. Each CDR3 is given with its conserved first and last residue. The order of the fields is clone size, V gene, D gene, J gene, CDR3 length, CDR3 protein, CDR3 DNA. D genes are given only for firm matches. The size entry is marked missing in some rows and otherwise reads once, few, many or a size class.

few	TRBV28	NA	TRBJ1-5	15	CASSLWGRVGQPQHF	TGTGCCAGCAGTTTATGGGGGCGGGTTGGGCAGCCCCAGCATTTT
few	TRBV25-1	TRBD1	TRBJ2-7	15	CASSDSQGVHNEQYF	TGTGCCAGCAGTGATTCCCAGGGGGTCCACAACGAGCAGTACTTC
NA	TRBV12-3/TRBV12-4	NA	TRBJ2-7	16	CASSLTLSGHSYEQYF	TGTGCCAGCAGTTTGACCTTATCGGGACACTCCTACGAGCAGTACTTC
few	TRBV7-9	NA	TRBJ1-2	15	CASSSIPPSPYGYTF	TGTGCCAGCAGCTCGATCCCCCCATCACCCTATGGCTACACCTTC
NA	TRBV7-6	TRBD2	TRBJ2-3	18	CARRQILAGVLGPDTQYF	TGTGCCCGCCGCCAGATCTTAGCGGGAGTTTTGGGTCCAGATACGCAGTATTTT
NA	TRBV6-5	NA	TRBJ1-4	16	CASSRLGEGANEKLFF	TGTGCCAGCAGTCGCCTCGGGGAGGGGGCTAATGAAAAACTGTTTTTT
few	TRBV4-1	NA	TRBJ1-3	13	CASSPELRRTIYF	TGCGCCAGCAGCCCGGAGCTCAGGCGGACCATATATTTT
many	TRBV7-9	NA	TRBJ2-7	18	CASSLAAYPGREAYEQYF	TGTGCCAGCAGCTTAGCGGCTTATCCGGGACGGGAAGCCTACGAGCAGTACTTC
many	TRBV7-2	TRBD2	TRBJ2-1	15	CASSLGAGGYNEQFF	TGTGCCAGCAGCTTAGGGGCGGGGGGCTACAATGAGCAGTTCTTC
NA	TRBV2	NA	TRBJ2-1	11	CASSEGPEQFF	TGTGCCAGCAGTGAGGGCCCCGAGCAGTTCTTC
few	TRBV19	NA	TRBJ2-7	14	CASRPGRSSYEQYF	TGTGCCAGTAGACCAGGACGGAGCTCCTACGAGCAGTACTTC
few	TRBV12-3/TRBV12-4	NA	TRBJ2-7	14	CASSLPGRAYEQYF	TGTGCCAGCAGTCTTCCGGGACGGGCCTACGAGCAGTACTTC
few	TRBV10-2	TRBD1	TRBJ1-4	14	CASIVDRGEEKLFF	TGCGCCAGCATCGTCGACAGGGGTGAGGAAAAACTGTTTTTT
many	TRBV7-6	NA	TRBJ2-3	13	CASSYTSTDTQYF	TGTGCCAGCAGTTATACTAGCACAGATACGCAGTATTTT
few	TRBV6-5	TRBD2	TRBJ2-1	15	CASSYPLAGGHEQFF	TGTGCCAGCAGTTACCCCCTAGCGGGAGGGCACGAGCAGTTCTTC
few	TRBV3-1	NA	TRBJ2-7	13	CASSGVAWYEQYF	TGTGCCAGCAGCGGAGTAGCGTGGTACGAGCAGTACTTC
NA	TRBV4-3	NA	TRBJ1-4	15	CASSQEGFRNEKLFF	TGCGCCAGCAGCCAAGAGGGATTCAGGAATGAAAAACTGTTTTTT
NA	TRBV4-3	TRBD1	TRBJ1-6	16	CASSQEWGTGGSPLHF	TGCGCCAGCAGCCAAGAATGGGGGACAGGGGGCTCACCCCTCCACTTT
NA	TRBV29-1	NA	TRBJ1-1	12	CSGQCASTEALF	TGCAGCGGGCAGTGTGCTTCGACTGAAGCTCTCTTT
few	TRBV19	NA	TRBJ2-2	13	CASSYREVGELFF	TGTGCCAGTAGTTACAGGGAGGTCGGGGAGCTGTTTTTT
NA	TRBV29-1	TRBD2	TRBJ2-7	13	CSVRLAGGYEQYF	TGCAGCGTGCGACTAGCGGGAGGGTACGAGCAGTACTTC
NA	TRBV6-2/TRBV6-3	TRBD2	TRBJ2-5	20	CAGSYSGTSGYLGSQETQHF	TGTGCCGGCAGTTACTCCGGGACTAGCGGCTACCTAGGATCCCAAGAGACCCAGCACTTC
NA	TRBV20-1	TRBD2	TRBJ2-5	14	CSARGSGVGETQYF	TGCAGTGCTAGGGGTAGCGGGGTTGGGGAGACCCAGTACTTC
many	TRBV7-2	NA	TRBJ1-1	13	CASLYGGGTEAFF	TGTGCCAGCCTTTACGGTGGTGGCACTGAAGCTTTCTTT
NA	TRBV2	TRBD1	TRBJ1-5	14	CASGEHRQGQPQHF	TGTGCCAGCGGTGAACACAGACAGGGCCAGCCCCAGCATTTT
NA	TRBV20-1	TRBD2	TRBJ2-1	15	CSARAKGLVYNEQFF	TGCAGTGCTAGAGCGAAAGGACTAGTCTACAATGAGCAGTTCTTC
many	TRBV7-6	TRBD1	TRBJ2-5	14	CASSLGQTQETQYF	TGCGCCAGCAGCTTGGGACAGACGCAAGAGACCCAGTACTTC
NA	TRBV7-9	TRBD1	TRBJ1-4	16	CASSHRDRGTNEKLVF	TGTGCCAGCAGCCACCGGGACAGGGGTACTAATGAAAAACTGGTTTTT
NA	TRBV14	NA	TRBJ2-3	13	CASRRLGGDTQYF	TGTGCCAGCAGGCGACTAGGTGGAGATACGCAGTATTTT
few	TRBV2	TRBD1	TRBJ1-3	14	CASRGQGTGNTIYF	TGTGCCAGCAGGGGACAGGGAACCGGAAACACCATATATTTT
many	TRBV20-1	TRBD1	TRBJ2-3	15	CSANYGQGVRDTQYF	TGCAGTGCTAACTATGGACAGGGAGTGAGAGATACGCAGTATTTT
many	TRBV29-1	NA	TRBJ2-3	14	CSVEGQGETDTQYF	TGCAGCGTTGAAGGGCAGGGTGAAACAGATACGCAGTATTTT
NA	TRBV28	NA	TRBJ1-4	13	CASSGRLHEKLFF	TGTGCCAGCAGTGGGAGACTGCATGAAAAACTGTTTTTT
few	TRBV12-3/TRBV12-4	NA	TRBJ1-1	15	CASSPFDTLNTEAFF	TGTGCCAGCAGTCCCTTTGACACGCTGAACACTGAAGCTTTCTTT
NA	TRBV9	TRBD1	TRBJ2-7	16	CASSVGGTGGLYEQYF	TGTGCCAGCAGCGTAGGAGGGACAGGGGGTTTATACGAGCAGTACTTC
NA	TRBV6-6	NA	TRBJ2-7	11	CASTEGDEQYF	TGTGCCAGCACGGAGGGGGACGAGCAGTACTTC
many	TRBV4-3	NA	TRBJ1-4	15	CASSQDRGTNEKLFF	TGCGCCAGCAGCCAAGATCGGGGAACTAATGAAAAACTGTTTTTT
many	TRBV28	TRBD1	TRBJ2-3	19	CASSPETGTGLSSTDTQYF	TGTGCCAGCAGTCCCGAAACCGGGACAGGGCTTTCTAGCACAGATACGCAGTATTTT
NA	TRBV30	NA	TRBJ2-7	12	CAWKTSIHEQYF	TGTGCCTGGAAAACCTCTATCCACGAGCAGTACTTC
few	TRBV15	NA	TRBJ1-3	15	CATSPDRPSGNTIYF	TGTGCCACCAGCCCCGACCGGCCATCTGGAAACACCATATATTTT
NA	TRBV11-2	TRBD2	TRBJ2-5	17	CASSSTQTSGSGETQYF	TGTGCCAGCAGCTCCACCCAGACTAGCGGGAGCGGGGAGACCCAGTACTTC
many	TRBV5-4	TRBD2	TRBJ2-3	16	CASSQGLAGDTDTQYF	TGTGCCAGCAGCCAAGGACTAGCGGGGGACACAGATACGCAGTATTTT
many	TRBV5-1	NA	TRBJ2-3	14	CASSWTTATDTQYF	TGCGCCAGCAGCTGGACGACAGCCACAGATACGCAGTATTTT
many	TRBV4-1	NA	TRBJ2-2	13	CASSQYTTGELFF	TGCGCCAGCAGCCAATATACGACCGGGGAGCTGTTTTTT
many	TRBV2	NA	TRBJ2-3	15	CASSPPGWDTDTQYF	TGTGCCAGCAGCCCTCCGGGGTGGGACACAGATACGCAGTATTTT
few	TRBV19	NA	TRBJ2-7	14	CASSIRGPIYEQYF	TGTGCCAGTAGTATCAGGGGTCCGATCTACGAGCAGTACTTC
NA	TRBV5-6	NA	TRBJ2-7	13	CASSPPGAREQYF	TGTGCCAGCAGCCCCCCGGGGGCGCGGGAGCAGTACTTC
few	TRBV6-5	NA	TRBJ2-5	17	CASSYSIGGPEEETQYF	TGTGCCAGCAGTTACTCGATCGGGGGCCCCGAGGAAGAGACCCAGTACTTC